Following are 11 T cell receptor beta chains from one sample sequenced in a study of control samples from healthy donors and cancer patients. The assay was immunoSEQ multiplex PCR, and TCRdb's table has in-frame clones only and misses some. The top ten clones hold roughly 14% of a sample with some 150,000 clones, approximately 94% of them seen once. Sequenced input: blood. All receptors derive from a man in his forties or fifties in good health.

The rearrangement uses TRBV5-1 and TRBJ1-2; D ambiguous. The ends were cut back, 0 bases at V and 2 bases at J, with 5 bases in the middle. Germline CDR1 SGHRS, CDR2 YFSETQ. The CDR3 is 13 amino acids. CDR3 loop: CASSLDPNYGYTF. The CDR3 coding sequence is TGCGCCAGCAGCTTGGACCCGAACTATGGCTACACCTTC.

The chain couples TRBV6-5 to TRBJ1-4; D is ambiguous. Germline V lookup: CDR1 MNHEY, CDR2 SVGAGI. V gave up 2 bases and J gave up 7 bases, with 14 bases separating them. This CDR3 spans 15 amino acids. In DNA, the CDR3 is TGTGCCAGCAGTTACGCCCATATACCTGGTGAAAAACTGTTTTTT. Amino acid sequence: CASSYAHIPGEKLFF.

The V and J genes are TRBV6-5 and TRBJ2-2; possibly TRBD2 for D (5 bases). V lost 8 bases, J lost 5 bases, and 12 bases lay in between. The CDR3 sequence is 13 residues long. CDR1 and CDR2 (germline): MNHEY, SVGAGI. CDR3 nucleotide sequence: TGTGCCAGCGCCATCTCGGGGACCGGGGAGCTGTTTTTT. It encodes CASAISGTGELFF.

This chain joins TRBV6-4 and TRBJ2-3, with D possibly TRBD1 on 6 matching bases. The germline CDR1 and CDR2 sequences are MRHNA and SNTAGT. V lost 0 bases and J 6 bases, leaving 10 bases between the germline ends. There are 14 residues in the CDR3. The CDR3: CASSDSGGLDTQYF. CDR3 coding DNA: TGTGCCAGCAGTGACTCTGGGGGCTTGGATACGCAGTATTTT.

J is TRBJ1-2 and V is TRBV25-1; D is unclear. CDR3 length equals 14 residues. Trimming took 4 bases from V and 1 from J, leaving 10 bases between them. Germline CDR1 and CDR2: MGHDK and SYGVNS. The CDR3 bases are TGTGCCAGCAGTGGGAGCAACTTTAACTATGGCTACACCTTC. Translation: CASSGSNFNYGYTF.

This clone was seen just once. This chain uses TRBV9 with TRBJ2-7; D tentatively reads TRBD1 or TRBD2 (7 bases each). V shed 1 base and J shed 1 base, with 9 bases lying between them. There are 14 residues in the CDR3. Germline V gene sequence: CDR1 SGDLS, CDR2 YYNGEE. CDR3 nucleotide sequence: TGTGCCAGCAGCGTACAGGGGGGGTCCTACGAGCAGTACTTC. Translating gives CASSVQGGSYEQYF.

This sequence joins TRBV28 and TRBJ1-1; D is ambiguous. The CDR3 has 14 amino acids. V was cut by 5 bases and J by 0 bases, with 10 bases left in between. Per germline, CDR1 MDHEN and CDR2 SYDVKM. The CDR3 here is CASSPRRMNTEAFF. CDR3 in DNA: TGTGCCAGCAGTCCCCGCCGGATGAACACTGAAGCTTTCTTT.

V gene TRBV28 combines with J gene TRBJ1-3; 11 bases match TRBD1. V lost 7 bases to trimming and J lost 8 bases; unmatched junction nucleotides: 4. Germline lookup yields CDR1 MDHEN and CDR2 SYDVKM. The CDR3 is 13 residues long. This CDR3 is CASKDRGLDTIYF. The DNA for the CDR3 is TGTGCCAGCAAGGACAGGGGGCTTGACACCATATATTTT.

The chain carries TRBV11-2 and TRBJ1-5; no reliable D call. V lost 0 bases, J lost 1 base, and 1 base lay in between. This CDR3 contains 13 residues. Germline loops: CDR1 SGHAT, CDR2 FQNNGV. CDR3 in DNA: TGTGCCAGCAGCTTAGACAGCAATCAGCCCCAGCATTTT. This codes for CASSLDSNQPQHF. The full variable domain, its missing parts supplied by reference TRBV11-2 and TRBJ1-5, is EAGVAQSPRYKIIEKRQSVAFWCNPISGHATLYWYQQILGQGPKLLIQFQNNGVVDDSQLPKDRFSAERLKGVDSTLKIQPAKLEDSAVYLCASSLDSNQPQHFGDGTRLSIL.

CDR3 sequence (DNA): TGTGCCAGCAGTGAAACGGAGAACACCGGGGAGCTGTTTTTT. Its translation: CASSETENTGELFF. This chain links TRBV2 with TRBJ2-2; D remains ambiguous. This CDR3 contains 14 residues. The germline V gene has CDR1 SNHLY and CDR2 FYNNEI. Trimming cost V 2 bases and J 1 base, with 5 bases left between them.

V usage is TRBV11-2 and J usage is TRBJ2-5; no reliable D call. The CDR3 loop spans 16 amino acids. Germline loops: CDR1 SGHAT, CDR2 FQNNGV. V lost 4 bases and J lost 0, with 15 bases in between. In DNA form, the CDR3 reads TGTGCCAGCAGCTCGACGGTTGACATGTACCAAGAGACCCAGTACTTC. Translation gives CASSSTVDMYQETQYF.